Shown below are 28 T cell receptor beta chains from a single sample sequenced in a study of control samples from healthy donors and cancer patients. Profiling relied on immunoSEQ multiplex PCR, and the TCRdb table lists in-frame clones only, not all of them. The sample contains over 80,000 clones, roughly four fifths of which appear only once. The sample comprised blood. All receptors derive from a man in his fifties or sixties in good health.

V gene TRBV29-1 combines with J gene TRBJ2-1, with 10 bases aligning to TRBD1. In germline, CDR1 is SQVTM, CDR2 ANQGSEA. The length of the CDR3 is 17 residues. Losses at the gene ends were 6 bases for V and 2 bases for J; bases not matched to a gene: 13. The CDR3 region has the DNA TGCAGCGTCGACCGTCCCGGGACAGGGGTCACCTACAATGAGCAGTTCTTC. The encoded protein is CSVDRPGTGVTYNEQFF.

This clone occurred once. J is TRBJ1-2 and V is TRBV28; D gene uncertain. Germline values: CDR1 MDHEN, CDR2 SYDVKM. The CDR3 loop spans 15 amino acids. V was cut by 4 bases and J by 0 bases, with 12 bases left in between. CDR3 amino acids: CASSSPDGTNYGYTF. The CDR3 DNA sequence: TGTGCCAGCAGTTCCCCCGACGGAACTAACTATGGCTACACCTTC.

V usage is TRBV6-6 and J usage is TRBJ2-6, with D maybe TRBD1 (5 bases). This CDR3 is built from 16 residues. Germline values: CDR1 MNHNY, CDR2 SVGAGI (reference sequence). The V and J ends lost 5 bases and 0 bases respectively, with 11 bases between them. The CDR3 region has the DNA TGTGCCAGCAGTAGCCCAGGGATCTCTGGGGCCAACGTCCTGACTTTC. Translation gives CASSSPGISGANVLTF.

The chain couples TRBV3-1 (or the pseudogene TRBV3-2) to TRBJ2-1; 10 bases match TRBD2. The germline V gene has CDR1 LGHDT and CDR2 YNNKEL (reference sequence). This CDR3 spans 17 amino acids. With V trimmed by 0 bases and J by 8 bases, 10 bases remained unmatched. CDR3 amino acids: CASSQDRLQRGGYEQFF. The CDR3 region has the DNA TGTGCCAGCAGCCAAGATAGGCTCCAGCGGGGGGGATATGAGCAGTTCTTC.

The V call is TRBV7-2, the J call TRBJ1-5, with D unresolved. The CDR3 totals 16 residues. V was pared by 0 bases and J by 1 base, with 10 bases between. CDR1 and CDR2 (germline): SGHTA, FQGNSA. CDR3 nucleotide sequence: TGTGCCAGCAGCTTAGCTTTCACTTCGAGCAATCAGCCCCAGCATTTT. Its protein product is CASSLAFTSSNQPQHF.

This clone was counted only a few times. The V call is TRBV5-1, the J call TRBJ2-7; D is ambiguous. Trimming shortened V by 4 bases and J by 2 bases, and 7 bases separated the two germline ends. CDR3 size: 12 residues. Germline loops: CDR1 SGHRS, CDR2 YFSETQ. The CDR3 region is CASSIDTYEQYF. In DNA, the CDR3 is TGCGCCAGCAGCATAGATACCTACGAGCAGTACTTC.

J is TRBJ1-2 and V is TRBV10-3; 8 nucleotides align to TRBD1. CDR3 length: 14 amino acids. Unmatched junction bases numbered 6, after V lost 4 bases and J lost 5 bases. Germline CDR1 reads ENHRY; CDR2 reads SYGVKD. The CDR3 loop reads CAISGTGKIYGYTF. The CDR3 nucleotides are TGTGCCATCAGTGGGACAGGGAAGATTTATGGCTACACCTTC.

The chain employs TRBV15 and TRBJ2-7; D is unclear. V shed 0 bases and J shed 3 bases, with 6 bases lying between them. The germline V gene encodes CDR1 LNHNV and CDR2 YYDKDF (reference sequence). This CDR3 comprises 13 residues. Here the CDR3 DNA reads TGTGCCACCAGCAGAGACACCCTCTACGAGCAGTACTTC. Translation gives CATSRDTLYEQYF.

The gene calls are TRBV5-6 and TRBJ2-7; 8 positions agree with TRBD1. V lost 5 bases to trimming and J lost 5 bases; unmatched junction nucleotides: 3. The CDR3 covers 12 residues. Germline CDR1 SGHDT, CDR2 YYEEEE. The DNA for the CDR3 is TGTGCCAGCAGGCGGACAGGGAACGAGCAGTACTTC. Translating gives CASRRTGNEQYF. The whole variable domain, filled in from reference TRBV5-6 and TRBJ2-7, reads DAGVTQSPTHLIKTRGQQVTLRCSPKSGHDTVSWYQQALGQGPQFIFQYYEEEERQRGNFPDRFSGHQFPNYSSELNVNALLLGDSALYLCASRRTGNEQYFGPGTRLTVT.

The chain combines TRBV5-4 with TRBJ2-2, with unresolved D. Trimming removed 0 bases at V and 0 bases at J, with 9 bases between. This CDR3 contains 16 residues. Germline CDR1 and CDR2: SGHNT and YYREEE (reference sequence). CDR3 nucleotides: TGTGCCAGCAGCTTGGGAATAGGGACGAACACCGGGGAGCTGTTTTTT. It translates to CASSLGIGTNTGELFF.

The chain carries TRBV30 and TRBJ1-6; 9 nucleotides match TRBD1. Germline values: CDR1 GTSNPN, CDR2 SVGIG (reference sequence). This CDR3 is 14 amino acids long. V was pared by 8 bases and J by 7 bases, with 9 bases of the junction left unmatched. The CDR3 loop reads CAGMDRGGNSPLHF. The CDR3 coding sequence is TGTGCCGGGATGGACAGGGGAGGAAATTCACCCCTCCACTTT.

The chain combines TRBV9 with TRBJ2-2; 11 bases map to TRBD1. This CDR3 contains 19 residues. CDR1 SGDLS and CDR2 YYNGEE come from the germline V gene. V was pared by 3 bases and J by 0 bases, with 10 bases of the junction left unmatched. CDR3 in amino acids: CASSGSPGQGVANTGELFF. The CDR3 DNA sequence: TGTGCCAGCAGCGGAAGCCCGGGACAGGGGGTGGCGAACACCGGGGAGCTGTTTTTT.

The chain uses TRBV27 and TRBJ2-3; D call uncertain. V lost 7 bases to trimming and J lost 2 bases, with 13 bases between them. CDR3 length: 14 amino acids. CDR1 and CDR2 (germline): MNHEY, SMNVEV (reference sequence). This CDR3 reads CASTEYNYTDTQYF. In DNA, the CDR3 is TGTGCCAGCACGGAGTACAATTACACAGATACGCAGTATTTT.

The rearrangement uses TRBV30 and TRBJ2-2; no clear D gene. CDR1 is GTSNPN, CDR2 SVGIG, per germline (reference sequence). V was clipped by 0 bases and J by 4 bases, with 12 bases between them. This CDR3 spans 15 amino acids. The CDR3, as DNA: TGTGCCTGGAGTGTAAGGGATCTTGGCACCGGGGAGCTGTTTTTT. Amino acid sequence: CAWSVRDLGTGELFF. The whole variable domain, remainder taken from reference TRBV30 and TRBJ2-2, is SQTIHQWPATLVQPVGSPLSLECTVEGTSNPNLYWYRQAAGRGLQLLFYSVGIGQISSEVPQNLSASRPQDRQFILSSKKLLLSDSGFYLCAWSVRDLGTGELFFGEGSRLTVL.

In its sample, this clone was seen once. The rearrangement joins TRBV5-1 to TRBJ2-3; TRBD2 aligns across 14 bases. CDR3 length: 19 amino acids. The junction had 15 bases not matched to a gene; V was cut back by 7 bases and J by 2 bases. CDR1 and CDR2 (germline): SGHRS, YFSETQ. CDR3 nucleotide sequence: TGCGCCAGCGGGAGCGGGACTAGCGGGAGTAGTCACTTCACAGATACGCAGTATTTT. It specifies CASGSGTSGSSHFTDTQYF.

The rearrangement joins TRBV20-1 to TRBJ1-5; tentatively, D is TRBD1 (6 bases). CDR1 and CDR2 (germline): DFQATT, SNEGSKA (reference sequence). The CDR3 is 16 residues long. The germline V and J ends were trimmed by 3 bases and 4 bases, with 19 bases remaining between them. DNA for the CDR3: TGCAGTGCTAGTCGTCTTGACAGGATGCCAAATCAGCCCCAGCATTTT. It yields the protein CSASRLDRMPNQPQHF.

J is TRBJ2-7 and V is TRBV30; D is unresolved. The CDR3 consists of 13 residues. Germline V gene data show CDR1 as GTSNPN and CDR2 as SVGIG (reference sequence). V was trimmed by 6 bases and J by 2 bases, leaving 14 bases between them. For the CDR3, the DNA is TGTGCCTGCAACGGTCTTGAGGCCTACGAGCAGTACTTC. This codes for CACNGLEAYEQYF.

The chain links TRBV7-3 to TRBJ2-1; 9 bases match TRBD1. V dropped 4 bases and J dropped 8; count of bases not matched to a gene: 3. CDR3 length: 13 amino acids. Looked up from germline, CDR1 is SGHTA and CDR2 is FQGTGA. CDR3 bases: TGTGCCAGCAGCTCGACAGGGGGTTATGAGCAGTTCTTC. Translating it yields CASSSTGGYEQFF.

The CDR3 here is CASSPSMVAGGNEQFF. Written as DNA, the CDR3 is TGCGCCAGCAGCCCCTCGATGGTAGCGGGGGGGAATGAGCAGTTCTTC. This sequence joins TRBV5-1 and TRBJ2-1; the match to TRBD2 covers 11 bases. V was pared by 4 bases and J by 7 bases, with 10 bases of the junction left unmatched. This CDR3 has 16 residues. Germline assignment: CDR1 SGHRS and CDR2 YFSETQ.

The chain has TRBV27 and TRBJ1-2, with 8 bases that match TRBD1. J gave up 5 bases and V 2 bases, and 10 bases lay outside the gene matches. There are 16 residues in the CDR3. From germline, CDR1 is MNHEY and CDR2 SMNVEV (reference sequence). This chain's CDR3 is CASSLRSGGWGYGYTF. The CDR3 bases are TGTGCCAGCAGTTTACGGTCAGGGGGCTGGGGGTATGGCTACACCTTC.

The chain is built from TRBV23-1 and TRBJ1-5; D may be TRBD1 (5 bases). TRBV23-1 is an open reading frame whose function is uncertain. Trimming left V 6 bases short and J 0 bases short, with 30 bases between. This CDR3 is 21 amino acids long. CDR3 in amino acids: CASRTSIRSEGCSNSNQPQHF. CDR3 nucleotide sequence: TGCGCCAGCAGGACTTCAATTAGAAGTGAGGGGTGTTCGAATAGCAATCAGCCCCAGCATTTT.

The V and J genes are TRBV7-9 and TRBJ2-2; D uncertain. Germline V gene sequence: CDR1 SEHNR, CDR2 FQNEAQ (reference sequence). CDR3 length: 15 amino acids. V was pared by 2 bases and J by 1 base, with 8 bases between. The CDR3 DNA reads as TGTGCCAGCAGCTTAAGGCCCCTGAACACCGGGGAGCTGTTTTTT. Residues: CASSLRPLNTGELFF.

The rearrangement uses TRBV5-1 and TRBJ2-7; weak D call: TRBD2 (5 bases). The ends were cut back, 6 bases at V and 5 bases at J, with 9 bases in the middle. The CDR3 extends over 11 amino acids. CDR1 and CDR2 (germline): SGHRS, YFSETQ. CDR3 sequence (DNA): TGCGCCAGCAAGAGGGCGGACGAGCAGTACTTC. Translating it yields CASKRADEQYF.

The genes are TRBV28 and TRBJ2-7, with TRBD1 identical over 10 bases. CDR1 is MDHEN, CDR2 SYDVKM, per germline. J was trimmed by 3 bases and V by 2 bases; bases with no gene match: 4. The CDR3 has 15 amino acids. DNA for the CDR3: TGTGCCAGCAGTTTAGGGACAGGGGTTCTCTACGAGCAGTACTTC. This sequence encodes CASSLGTGVLYEQYF.

The genes are TRBV2 and TRBJ1-4, with a tentative D call TRBD1 (5 bases). The CDR3 runs to 15 residues. Germline V lookup: CDR1 SNHLY, CDR2 FYNNEI. The ends were cut back, 6 bases at V and 5 bases at J, with 16 bases in the middle. The chain's CDR3 is CASRDPDRMNEKLFF. The CDR3 region has the DNA TGTGCCAGCAGAGATCCCGACAGAATGAATGAAAAACTGTTTTTT.

CDR3 region: CASSLVGDTSTDTQYF. DNA of the CDR3: TGTGCCAGCAGCCTGGTGGGGGACACTAGCACAGATACGCAGTATTTT. The rearrangement links TRBV5-6 to TRBJ2-3, with D possibly being TRBD1 (6 bases). V dropped 4 bases and J dropped 0 bases, with 15 bases sitting between them. The CDR3 has 16 residues. Germline V gene sequence: CDR1 SGHDT, CDR2 YYEEEE.

The V call is TRBV11-2, the J call TRBJ2-3, with TRBD1 identical over 7 bases. CDR1 and CDR2 from the germline V gene are SGHAT and FQNNGV. V lost 1 base, J lost 8 bases, and 3 bases stayed unmatched. The CDR3 has 13 residues. Written as DNA, the CDR3 is TGTGCCAGCAGCTTAGGGCAGGGGGTTACGCAGTATTTT. Translated: CASSLGQGVTQYF. Full variable domain (remainder filled in from reference TRBV11-2 and TRBJ2-3): EAGVAQSPRYKIIEKRQSVAFWCNPISGHATLYWYQQILGQGPKLLIQFQNNGVVDDSQLPKDRFSAERLKGVDSTLKIQPAKLEDSAVYLCASSLGQGVTQYFGPGTRLTVL.

CDR3 protein: CASCRFGSTDTQYF. In DNA, the CDR3 is TGCGCCAGCTGTCGCTTTGGAAGCACAGATACGCAGTATTTT. The chain employs TRBV5-1 and TRBJ2-3; unclear D gene. V shed 7 bases and J shed 0 bases, with 12 bases lying between them. CDR1 and CDR2 from the germline V gene are SGHRS and YFSETQ. This CDR3 region has 14 residues.